What follows are 15 T cell receptor beta chains derived from one specimen sequenced in a study of OX40 agonist ivuxolimab in advanced cancers. Clones were read by immunoSEQ multiplex PCR, and TCRdb kept only the in-frame ones, dropping some. The sample lists over 55,000 clones; about 89% were seen once. The sequencing used CD4+ or CD8+ T cells sorted from blood, collected in a trial of the OX40 agonist ivuxolimab. Every receptor here comes from an adult with an advanced solid tumor such as melanoma, head and neck, liver or kidney cancer.

This clone was detected only once. The chain combines TRBV5-1 with TRBJ2-1, with TRBD1 identical over 7 bases. Germline loops: CDR1 SGHRS, CDR2 YFSETQ. The CDR3 runs 16 residues. J was trimmed by 7 bases and V by 0 bases; bases with no gene match: 10. The CDR3 is CASSLEGQTGWNEQFF. CDR3 DNA sequence: TGCGCCAGCAGCTTGGAGGGACAGACAGGATGGAATGAGCAGTTCTTC.

The chain has TRBV5-5 and TRBJ2-7; possible D gene TRBD2, 5 bases. V was trimmed by 0 bases and J by 0 bases, leaving 10 bases between them. Germline V CDR1 and CDR2: SGHKS, YYEKEE (reference sequence). The CDR3 consists of 15 residues. The CDR3 bases are TGTGCCAGCAGCTTGGGACCGGGAACCTCCTACGAGCAGTACTTC. This encodes CASSLGPGTSYEQYF.

The chain joins TRBV10-3 to TRBJ1-1; a weak D match, TRBD1 (5 bases). V was clipped by 3 bases and J by 4 bases, with 15 bases between them. The V gene's germline CDR1 is ENHRY and CDR2 SYGVKD. This CDR3 spans 15 amino acids. The CDR3 nucleotides are TGTGCCATCAGTGATAGGGGTGGCGGAAGCACTGAAGCTTTCTTT. Its translation is CAISDRGGGSTEAFF.

The J gene is TRBJ1-5, the V gene TRBV19; possible D gene TRBD1, 5 bases. V was cut by 3 bases and J by 2 bases, with 17 bases left in between. The V gene's germline CDR1 is LNHDA and CDR2 SQIVND (reference sequence). The CDR3 is 17 amino acids. The CDR3 loop reads CASSMGRGAGGNQPQHF. CDR3 coding DNA: TGTGCCAGTAGTATGGGGCGAGGGGCGGGGGGCAATCAGCCCCAGCATTTT.

DNA for the CDR3: TGTGCCAGCTTCATTAACTATGGCTACACCTTC. This sequence encodes CASFINYGYTF. The chain is built from TRBV6-1 and TRBJ1-2; D not certain. CDR3 length: 11 amino acids. V lost 8 bases and J 1 base, leaving 5 bases between the germline ends. CDR1 and CDR2 (germline): MNHNS, SASEGT.

This clone was recorded only once. This rearrangement joins TRBV11-3 to TRBJ1-3; weak D call: TRBD1 (6 bases). V was clipped by 8 bases and J by 2 bases, with 7 bases between them. Germline assignment: CDR1 SGHNT and CDR2 YENEEA. The CDR3 has 12 residues. The CDR3, as DNA: TGTGCCAGCGAGGGGGCTGGAAACACCATATATTTT. Amino acid sequence: CASEGAGNTIYF.

This clone was seen more than once but under ten times. The genes are TRBV5-6 and TRBJ2-5, with D perhaps matching TRBD1 (6 bases). There are 13 residues in the CDR3. Trimming stripped 1 base from V and 4 bases from J, with 8 bases between. CDR1 and CDR2 (germline): SGHDT, YYEEEE. This CDR3 reads CASSLMDRETQYF. In DNA, the CDR3 is TGTGCCAGCAGCTTGATGGACAGAGAGACCCAGTACTTC. Full variable domain (missing parts from reference TRBV5-6 and TRBJ2-5): DAGVTQSPTHLIKTRGQQVTLRCSPKSGHDTVSWYQQALGQGPQFIFQYYEEEERQRGNFPDRFSGHQFPNYSSELNVNALLLGDSALYLCASSLMDRETQYFGPGTRLLVL.

The chain carries TRBV5-1 and TRBJ1-1; D unclear. Germline CDR1 SGHRS, CDR2 YFSETQ. This CDR3 has 14 residues. The V gene lost 4 bases and the J gene lost 0 bases, with 10 bases spanning the gap. The DNA for the CDR3 is TGCGCCAGCAGCGAGGATGTCATGAACACTGAAGCTTTCTTT. Protein sequence: CASSEDVMNTEAFF.

The chain carries TRBV18 and TRBJ1-1, with TRBD1 identical over 9 bases. This CDR3 has 14 amino acids. The V gene's germline CDR1 is KGHSH and CDR2 LQKENI. V shed 4 bases, J shed 1 base, and the junction held 1 base outside the gene matches. This CDR3 reads CASSLTGGNTEAFF. For the CDR3, the DNA is TGTGCCAGCTCACTGACAGGGGGGAACACTGAAGCTTTCTTT.

The chain has TRBV28 and TRBJ1-4; no clear D gene. CDR1 is MDHEN, CDR2 SYDVKM, per germline. Trimming took off 8 bases at V and 2 bases at J, with 18 bases between the two ends. The CDR3 contains 16 residues. The CDR3 coding sequence is TGTGCCAGCGGCCAGCCTCCCGGGCTCACTAATGAAAAACTGTTTTTT. Protein: CASGQPPGLTNEKLFF.

This sequence joins TRBV7-8 and TRBJ2-7, with 7 bases lining up with TRBD1. The trim removed 5 bases at V and 4 bases at J, leaving 5 bases unmatched. The length of the CDR3 is 13 residues. Germline V gene data show CDR1 as SGHVS and CDR2 as FQNEAQ. The CDR3 loop reads CASSPTGVYEQYF. CDR3 nucleotides: TGTGCCAGCAGCCCCACAGGGGTTTACGAGCAGTACTTC.

The J gene is TRBJ2-5, the V gene TRBV18; a possible D gene is TRBD2 (7 bases). Judging by the DNA end, TRBJ2-7 fits better; the J call may be wrong. CDR1 and CDR2 (germline): KGHSH, LQKENI. The CDR3 is 16 residues long. The CDR3 nucleotides read TGTGCCAGCTCACTCCTAGGGGCGGGGGCCCGCTACGAGCAGTACTTC. This translates into CASSLLGAGARYEQYF.

J is TRBJ2-1 and V is TRBV10-3; no clear D. Trimming removed 3 bases from V and 7 bases from J, with 7 bases in between. This CDR3 has 12 amino acids. Germline loops: CDR1 ENHRY, CDR2 SYGVKD. CDR3 residues: CAISESSNEQFF. CDR3 in DNA: TGTGCCATCAGTGAATCTAGTAATGAGCAGTTCTTC.

The CDR3 loop is CASSLQWNEQYF. The CDR3 nucleotides are TGTGCCAGCAGTTTACAATGGAACGAGCAGTACTTC. The genes are TRBV28 and TRBJ2-7; D is unresolved. This CDR3 has 12 amino acids. V lost 2 bases, J lost 5 bases, and 7 bases lay in between. Germline V gene lookup returns CDR1 MDHEN and CDR2 SYDVKM.

A single count supports this clone. The chain couples TRBV19 to TRBJ2-7; D possibly corresponds to TRBD2 (7 bases). The CDR3 loop spans 14 amino acids. V was trimmed by 5 bases and J by 3 bases, leaving 14 bases between them. From germline, CDR1 is LNHDA and CDR2 SQIVND (reference sequence). CDR3 sequence (DNA): TGTGCCAGTAGTGCGGGGGCAGGGCGCTACGAGCAGTACTTC. This encodes CASSAGAGRYEQYF.